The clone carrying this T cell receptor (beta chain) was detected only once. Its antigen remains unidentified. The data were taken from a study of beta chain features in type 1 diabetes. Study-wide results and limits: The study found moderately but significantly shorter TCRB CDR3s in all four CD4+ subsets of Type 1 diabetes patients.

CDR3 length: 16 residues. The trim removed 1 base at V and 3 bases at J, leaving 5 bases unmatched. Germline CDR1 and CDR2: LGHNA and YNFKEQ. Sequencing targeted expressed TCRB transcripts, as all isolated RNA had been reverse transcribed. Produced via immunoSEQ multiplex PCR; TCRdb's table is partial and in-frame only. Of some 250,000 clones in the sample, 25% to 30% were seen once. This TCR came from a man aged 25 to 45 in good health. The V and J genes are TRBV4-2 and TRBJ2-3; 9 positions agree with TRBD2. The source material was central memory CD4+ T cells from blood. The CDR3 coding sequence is TGTGCCAGCAGCCAAGGGGTTAGCGGGGGAACAGATACGCAGTATTTT. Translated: CASSQGVSGGTDTQYF.